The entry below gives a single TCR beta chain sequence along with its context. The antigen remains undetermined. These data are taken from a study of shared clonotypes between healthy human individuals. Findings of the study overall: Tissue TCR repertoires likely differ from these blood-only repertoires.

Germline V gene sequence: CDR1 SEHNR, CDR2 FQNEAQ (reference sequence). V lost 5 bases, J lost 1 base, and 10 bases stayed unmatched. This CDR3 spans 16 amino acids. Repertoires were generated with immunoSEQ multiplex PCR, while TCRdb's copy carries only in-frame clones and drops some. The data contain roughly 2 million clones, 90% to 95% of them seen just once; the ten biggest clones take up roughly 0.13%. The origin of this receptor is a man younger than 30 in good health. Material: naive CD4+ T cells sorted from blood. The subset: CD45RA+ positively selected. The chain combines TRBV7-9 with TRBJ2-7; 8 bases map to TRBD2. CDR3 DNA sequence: TGTGCCAGCAGCCACTGGGGCGGGGGGAGTTCCTACGAGCAGTACTTC. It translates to CASSHWGGGSSYEQYF. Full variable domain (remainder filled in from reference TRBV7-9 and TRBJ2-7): DTGVSQNPRHKITKRGQNVTFRCDPISEHNRLYWYRQTLGQGPEFLTYFQNEAQLEKSRLLSDRFSAERPKGSFSTLEIQRTEQGDSAMYLCASSHWGGGSSYEQYFGPGTRLTVT.